This T cell receptor beta chain was profiled in a study of radiotherapy plus CTLA-4 blockade in lung cancer (dated by TCRdb to 2017 to 2018). Context from the whole study: Objective responses were observed in around 20% of enrolled patients, and disease control was achieved in 31%.

Overall results and qualifications from the work: The strongest predictors of response were reported to be early dynamic shifts in blood T cell clones along with a rise in serum interferon-beta following radiation. After treatment with radiotherapy and ipilimumab, TCR clones that came from tumors expanded in the peripheral blood.

The library was prepared using the immunoSEQ multiplex PCR assay. TCRdb retrieved this table from immuneACCESS and kept in-frame rearrangements only. Not all clones are present; in checked studies, unresolved V genes account for under half, and no reason is known for the remainder. The sample yields tens of thousands of clones; about 77% were counted once. The ten largest clones take up around a tenth of the sample. The study evaluated CTLA-4 blockade (ipilimumab) given together with focal radiation therapy in patients who had chemo-refractory metastatic non-small-cell lung cancer. Remarks on this clone: Its binding antigen is unknown. No much larger clonotype is one base removed from it; base qualities were not supplied.

The CDR3 runs 16 residues from the cysteine to the phenylalanine. This entry keeps only the CDR3 DNA: 48 bases, framed from base 1. As encoded in the germline V gene, CDR1 is SGHRS while CDR2 is YFSETQ. Relative to germline, V is 0 bases shorter and J is 5 bases shorter, with 17 bases between their ends. The V and J genes are TRBV5-1 and TRBJ2-5, with no reliable assignment of the D segment. Sequenced here: peripheral blood, sampled from a patient treated with radiotherapy plus ipilimumab. The sequence was collected from a human donor with non-small cell lung cancer who had stable disease on radiotherapy plus ipilimumab. For the CDR3, the sequence is CASSLGAGPNTETQYF. The DNA reads TGCGCCAGCAGCTTGGGTGCAGGTCCAAATACGGAGACCCAGTACTTC.